This T cell receptor beta chain was documented in a study of shared clonotypes between healthy human individuals. Naive CD8 cells lacked CD45RO, underwent positive selection for CCR7 and left out terminally differentiated effector memory CD45RA+ cells. Sequencing was performed with immunoSEQ multiplex PCR; in TCRdb, only in-frame clones are kept and a portion is missing. The sample lists hundreds of thousands of clones; almost 95% were seen once. Germline loops: CDR1 SGHAT, CDR2 FQNNGV. The junction had 6 bases not matched to a gene; V was cut back by 2 bases and J by 3 bases. The CDR3 spans 16 residues. This clone was seen only once.

Input material: naive CD8+ T cells sorted from blood. The chain has TRBV11-2 and TRBJ2-1; TRBD2 matches 8 bases. The TCR sequence derives from a man aged 30-40 years in good health. The CDR3 spells CASSLSSLAVYNEQFF. The CDR3 DNA follows: TGTGCCAGCAGCTTAAGTTCACTAGCGGTCTACAATGAGCAGTTCTTC.